This T cell receptor (beta chain) was documented in a study of tumor-infiltrating lymphocytes in primary liver carcinoma. On the study more broadly: Samples returned roughly 3.65 to 7.5 million productive TCRbeta reads, a yield that was similar across tissue types. Overall study findings and caveats: The difference in top-250-clone fraction between tumors and blood was significant, favoring tumors (p = 0.039).

Taking roughly 18-32 mg of unsorted bulk tissue, the authors co-extracted RNA and DNA. Treatment-naive at the time, the patients had chronic HBV infection. This CDR3 has 16 amino acids. Unmatched junction bases numbered 5, after V lost 5 bases and J lost 3 bases. Per germline, CDR1 LNHNV and CDR2 YYDKDF (reference sequence). With regard to this clonotype: Its matching antigen is unknown.

Using a constant-region primer together with ProtoScript II reverse transcriptase, TCR beta cDNA was made from about 500 ng of total RNA. Libraries for TCR beta were built through three nested multiplex PCR rounds, which together made up a slightly modified ARM-PCR procedure. With TRBV1-TRBV30 forward primers and a C-beta reverse primer, the first two PCR rounds were run for nine to eleven cycles each. One entry per CDR3 protein results from TCRdb running MiXCR on the multiplex PCR reads. This sample yields approximately 120,000 distinct CDR3 sequences, of which 64% are seen a single time; 7.5% to 8.5% belongs to the top ten.

The chain couples TRBV15 to TRBJ1-5; 12 bases align to TRBD1. This clonotype was obtained from an older woman with primary liver carcinoma and hepatitis B virus infection. Sequencing used liver tumor tissue from sampling region 3. Subset meaning: tumor region T3, left-lateral pole. CDR3 in amino acids: CATSPPGQGANQPQHF. Written as DNA, the CDR3 is TGTGCCACCAGCCCGCCGGGACAGGGGGCCAATCAGCCCCAGCATTTT.